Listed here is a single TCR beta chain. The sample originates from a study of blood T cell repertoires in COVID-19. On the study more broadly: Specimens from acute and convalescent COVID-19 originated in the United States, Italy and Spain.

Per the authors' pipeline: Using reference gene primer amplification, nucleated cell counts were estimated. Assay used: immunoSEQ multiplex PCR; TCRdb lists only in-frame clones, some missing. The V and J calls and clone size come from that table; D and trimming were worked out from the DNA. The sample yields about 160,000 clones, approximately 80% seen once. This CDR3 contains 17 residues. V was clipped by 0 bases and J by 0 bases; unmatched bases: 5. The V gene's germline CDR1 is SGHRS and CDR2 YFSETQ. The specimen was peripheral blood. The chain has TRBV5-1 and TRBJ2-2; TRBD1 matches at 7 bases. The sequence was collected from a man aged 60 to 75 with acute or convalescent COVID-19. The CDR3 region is CASSLEGASANTGELFF. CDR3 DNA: TGCGCCAGCAGCTTGGAGGGGGCTTCCGCGAACACCGGGGAGCTGTTTTTT. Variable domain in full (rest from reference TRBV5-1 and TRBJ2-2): KAGVTQTPRYLIKTRGQQVTLSCSPISGHRSVSWYQQTPGQGLQFLFEYFSETQRNKGNFPGRFSGRQFSNSRSEMNVSTLELGDSALYLCASSLEGASANTGELFFGEGSRLTVL.